Sequencing of this T cell receptor (beta chain) was carried out in a study of glioma-infiltrating T cells. Study-wide findings and caveats: Only very few CDR3 sequences appeared in both tissue and blood. Tissue-blood divergence was below expectation in non-neoplastic patients, above in gliomas.

This clonotype was seen only a few times. The antigen is undetermined. CDR1 is SGHRS and CDR2 is YFSETQ in the germline V gene. This CDR3 region has 15 residues. Unmatched junction bases numbered 6, after V lost 3 bases and J lost 7 bases. Amplification of TCR alpha and beta CDR3 regions from RNA used iRepertoire nested multiplex PCR. For one-step reverse transcription and amplification, 100-400 ng of tissue mRNA or PBMC total RNA was used. TCRdb re-derived calls from the multiplex PCR reads in MiXCR, one entry per CDR3 protein. Seen here are fewer than 200,000 distinct CDR3 sequences, more than 35% observed once, and the top ten hold around 5%.

The source is a human donor with low-grade glioma or glioblastoma, undergoing nonglioma brain surgery, or in good health (not recorded which). The V and J genes are TRBV5-1 and TRBJ1-4, with 10 bases lining up with TRBD1. The sample was glioma tissue, nonneoplastic brain tissue, or PBMCs (not recorded which). The CDR3 coding sequence is TGCGCCAGCAGCTCGCGGACAGGGGGAAGTGAAAAACTGTTTTTT. It translates to CASSSRTGGSEKLFF.